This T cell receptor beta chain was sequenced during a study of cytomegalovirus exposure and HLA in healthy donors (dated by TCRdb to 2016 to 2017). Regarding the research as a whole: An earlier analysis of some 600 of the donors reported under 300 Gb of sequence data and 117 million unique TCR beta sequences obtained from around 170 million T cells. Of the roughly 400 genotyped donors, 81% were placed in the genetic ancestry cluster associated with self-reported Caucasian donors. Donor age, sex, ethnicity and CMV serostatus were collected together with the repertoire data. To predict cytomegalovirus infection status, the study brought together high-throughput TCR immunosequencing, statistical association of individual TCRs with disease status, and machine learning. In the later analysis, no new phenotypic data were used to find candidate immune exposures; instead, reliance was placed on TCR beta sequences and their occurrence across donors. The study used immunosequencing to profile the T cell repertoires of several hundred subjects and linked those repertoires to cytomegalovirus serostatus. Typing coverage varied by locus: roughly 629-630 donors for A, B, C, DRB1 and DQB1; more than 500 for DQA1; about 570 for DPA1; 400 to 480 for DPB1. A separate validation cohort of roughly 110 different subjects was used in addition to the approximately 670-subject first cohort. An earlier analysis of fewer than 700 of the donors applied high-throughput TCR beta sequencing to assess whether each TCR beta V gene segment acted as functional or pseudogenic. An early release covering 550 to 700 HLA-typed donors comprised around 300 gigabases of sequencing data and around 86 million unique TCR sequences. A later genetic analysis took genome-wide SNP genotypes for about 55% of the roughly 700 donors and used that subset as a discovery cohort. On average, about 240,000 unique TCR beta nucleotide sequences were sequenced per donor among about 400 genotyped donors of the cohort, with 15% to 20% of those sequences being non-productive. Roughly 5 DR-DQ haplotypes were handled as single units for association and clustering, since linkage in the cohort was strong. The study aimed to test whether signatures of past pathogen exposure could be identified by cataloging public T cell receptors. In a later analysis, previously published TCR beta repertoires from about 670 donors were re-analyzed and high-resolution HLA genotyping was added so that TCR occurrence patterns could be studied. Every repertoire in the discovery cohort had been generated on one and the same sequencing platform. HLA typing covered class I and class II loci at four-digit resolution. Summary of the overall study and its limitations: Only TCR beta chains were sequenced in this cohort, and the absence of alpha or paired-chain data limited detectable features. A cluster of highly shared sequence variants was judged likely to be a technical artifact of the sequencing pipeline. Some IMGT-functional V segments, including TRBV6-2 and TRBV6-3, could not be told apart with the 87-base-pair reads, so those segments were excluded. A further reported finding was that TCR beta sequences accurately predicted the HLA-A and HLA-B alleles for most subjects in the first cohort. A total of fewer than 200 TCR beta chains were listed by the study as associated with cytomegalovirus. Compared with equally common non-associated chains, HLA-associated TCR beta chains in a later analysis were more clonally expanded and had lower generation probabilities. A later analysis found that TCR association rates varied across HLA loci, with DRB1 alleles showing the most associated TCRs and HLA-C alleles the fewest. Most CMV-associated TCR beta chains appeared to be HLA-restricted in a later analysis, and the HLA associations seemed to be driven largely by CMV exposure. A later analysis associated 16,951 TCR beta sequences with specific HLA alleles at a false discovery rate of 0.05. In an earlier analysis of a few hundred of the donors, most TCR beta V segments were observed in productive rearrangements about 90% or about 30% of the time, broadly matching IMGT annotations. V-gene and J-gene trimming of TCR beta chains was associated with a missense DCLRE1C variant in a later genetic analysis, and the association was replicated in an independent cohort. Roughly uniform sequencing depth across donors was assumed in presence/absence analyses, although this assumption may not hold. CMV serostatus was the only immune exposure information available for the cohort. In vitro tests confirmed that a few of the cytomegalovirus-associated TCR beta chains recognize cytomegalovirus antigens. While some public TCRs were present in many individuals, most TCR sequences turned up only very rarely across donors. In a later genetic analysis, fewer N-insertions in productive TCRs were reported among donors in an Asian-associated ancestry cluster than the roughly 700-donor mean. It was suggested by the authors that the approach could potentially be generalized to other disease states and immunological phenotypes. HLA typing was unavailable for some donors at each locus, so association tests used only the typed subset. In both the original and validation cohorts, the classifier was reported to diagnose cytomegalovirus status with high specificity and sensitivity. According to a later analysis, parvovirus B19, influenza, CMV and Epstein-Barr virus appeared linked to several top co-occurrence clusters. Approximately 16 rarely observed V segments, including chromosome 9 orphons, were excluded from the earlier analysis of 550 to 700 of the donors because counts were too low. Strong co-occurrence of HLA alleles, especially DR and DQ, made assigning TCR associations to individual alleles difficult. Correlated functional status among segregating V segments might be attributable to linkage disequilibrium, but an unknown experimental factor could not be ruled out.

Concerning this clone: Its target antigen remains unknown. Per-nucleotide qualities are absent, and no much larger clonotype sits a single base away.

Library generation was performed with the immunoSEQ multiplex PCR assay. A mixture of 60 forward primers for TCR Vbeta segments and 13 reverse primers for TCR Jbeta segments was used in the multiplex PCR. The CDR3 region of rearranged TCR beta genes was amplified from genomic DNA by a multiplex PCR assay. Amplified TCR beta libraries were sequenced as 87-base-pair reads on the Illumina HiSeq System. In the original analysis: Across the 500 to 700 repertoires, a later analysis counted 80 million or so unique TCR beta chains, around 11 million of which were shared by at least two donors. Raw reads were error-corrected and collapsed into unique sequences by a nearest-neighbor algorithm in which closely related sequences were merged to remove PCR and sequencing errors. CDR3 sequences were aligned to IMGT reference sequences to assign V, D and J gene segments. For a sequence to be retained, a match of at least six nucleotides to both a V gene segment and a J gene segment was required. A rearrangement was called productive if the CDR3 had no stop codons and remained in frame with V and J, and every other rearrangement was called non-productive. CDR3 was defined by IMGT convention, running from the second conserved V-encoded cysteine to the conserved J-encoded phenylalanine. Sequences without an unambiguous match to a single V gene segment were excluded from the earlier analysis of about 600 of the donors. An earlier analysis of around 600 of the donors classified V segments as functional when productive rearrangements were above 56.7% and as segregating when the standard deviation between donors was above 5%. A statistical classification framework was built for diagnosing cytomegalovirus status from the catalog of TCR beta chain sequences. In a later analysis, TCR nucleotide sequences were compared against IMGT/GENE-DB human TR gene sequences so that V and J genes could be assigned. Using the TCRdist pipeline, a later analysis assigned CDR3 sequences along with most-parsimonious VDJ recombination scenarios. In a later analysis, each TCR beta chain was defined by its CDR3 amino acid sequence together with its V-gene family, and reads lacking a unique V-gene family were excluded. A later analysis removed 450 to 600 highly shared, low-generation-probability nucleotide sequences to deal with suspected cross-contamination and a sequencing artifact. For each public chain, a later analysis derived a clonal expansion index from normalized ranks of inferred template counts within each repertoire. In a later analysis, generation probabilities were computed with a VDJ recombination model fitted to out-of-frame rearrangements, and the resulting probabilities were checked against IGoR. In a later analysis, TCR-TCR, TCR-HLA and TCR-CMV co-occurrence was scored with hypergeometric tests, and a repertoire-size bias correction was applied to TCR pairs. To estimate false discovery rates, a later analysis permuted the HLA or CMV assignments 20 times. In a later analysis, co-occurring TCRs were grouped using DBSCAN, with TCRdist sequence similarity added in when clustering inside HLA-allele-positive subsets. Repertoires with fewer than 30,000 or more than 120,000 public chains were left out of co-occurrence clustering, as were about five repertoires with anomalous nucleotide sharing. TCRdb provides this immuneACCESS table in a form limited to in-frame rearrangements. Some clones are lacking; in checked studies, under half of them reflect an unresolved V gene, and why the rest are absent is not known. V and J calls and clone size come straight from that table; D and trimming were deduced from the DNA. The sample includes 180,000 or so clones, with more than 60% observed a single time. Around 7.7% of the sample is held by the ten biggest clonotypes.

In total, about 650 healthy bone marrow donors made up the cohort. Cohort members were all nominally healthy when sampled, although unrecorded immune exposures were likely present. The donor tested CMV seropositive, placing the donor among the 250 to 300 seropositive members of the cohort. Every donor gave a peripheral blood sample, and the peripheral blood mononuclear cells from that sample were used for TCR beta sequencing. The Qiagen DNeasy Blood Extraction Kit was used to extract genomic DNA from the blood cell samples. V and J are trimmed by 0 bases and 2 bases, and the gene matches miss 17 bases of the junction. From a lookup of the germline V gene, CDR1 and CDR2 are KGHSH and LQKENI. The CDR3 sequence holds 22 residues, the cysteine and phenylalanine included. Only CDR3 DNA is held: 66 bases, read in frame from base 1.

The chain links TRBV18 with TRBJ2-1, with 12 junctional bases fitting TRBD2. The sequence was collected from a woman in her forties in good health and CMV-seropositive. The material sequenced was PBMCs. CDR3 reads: CASSPPLLAGGPGEWAYNEQFF. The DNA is TGTGCCAGCTCACCACCGCTGCTAGCGGGAGGGCCAGGGGAATGGGCCTACAATGAGCAGTTCTTC.